The T cell receptor beta chain under discussion was sequenced for a study of blood T cell repertoires in COVID-19. Study-wide context: Acute and convalescent COVID-19 specimens originated in the United States, Italy and Spain.

In the study's own analysis: Researchers report that nucleated cell counts were estimated from reference gene primer amplification. The table came from immunoSEQ multiplex PCR; TCRdb's copy has only in-frame clones and leaves some out. D and trimming come from the DNA, and the V and J calls and clone size come from that table. The sample holds about 140,000 clones; approximately 90% are singletons and the top ten take about 9.4%. The sequencing input was peripheral blood. The receptor was isolated from a woman aged 45 to 65 with active or convalescent COVID-19.

The CDR3 loop reads CASSYLYWGGAERTEAFF. The CDR3, as DNA: TGTGCCAGCAGCTACTTATATTGGGGGGGGGCTGAGCGGACTGAAGCTTTCTTT. The rearrangement uses TRBV28 and TRBJ1-1; D is perhaps TRBD1 (6 bases). The CDR3 is made up of 18 amino acids. Germline V gene sequence: CDR1 MDHEN, CDR2 SYDVKM. Trimming cost V 6 bases and J 5 bases, with 28 bases left between them.